The following is a T cell receptor beta chain sequence with its context. This entry comes from a study of Tregs in tolerant kidney transplant recipients. The protocol was immunoSEQ multiplex PCR, while the TCRdb copy is restricted to in-frame clones and leaves out a portion. Seen here are fewer than 80,000 clones, around 98% observed once, and the top ten hold 0.55% to 0.6%. The CDR3 is made up of 15 amino acids. Germline loops: CDR1 SGHAT, CDR2 FQNNGV. Trimming at V came to 6 bases and at J to 5 bases, leaving 7 bases not matched to a gene. This clonotype originated in a human donor who received a combined kidney and bone marrow transplant. The chain carries TRBV11-2 and TRBJ2-5, with 12 bases aligning to TRBD1. Specimen: CD4+ T cells from blood, collected before the transplant. The CDR3 sequence is CASSQGTGGRETQYF. Here the CDR3 DNA reads TGTGCCAGCAGTCAGGGGACAGGGGGCAGGGAGACCCAGTACTTC.